These T cell receptor beta chains were read from a single sample in a study of blood T cell repertoires in COVID-19. Profiled with immunoSEQ multiplex PCR; TCRdb holds only in-frame clones, not every one. The data hold 220,000 or so clones, with roughly 79% observed a single time. Sequencing input: peripheral blood. The receptor source for this set is a woman of 80 years or more with acute or convalescent COVID-19. Each CDR3 is given with its conserved first and last residue. D genes are given only for firm matches. For some rows the clone size is stated as once, few or many, or as a class when expanded; others skip it.

j_call clone_size d_call v_call cdr3_aa cdr3_nt
TRBJ2-3 NA NA TRBV7-2 CASSSIPTDTQYF TGTGCCAGCAGCTCTATACCCACAGATACGCAGTATTTT
TRBJ1-6 NA TRBD1 TRBV7-2 CASSLEPGQGNSPLHF TGTGCCAGCAGCTTAGAACCGGGACAGGGGAATTCACCCCTCCACTTT
TRBJ1-2 NA NA TRBV7-2 CASSISTGMPSDGYTF TGTGCCAGCAGCATATCAACCGGGATGCCATCCGATGGCTACACCTTC
TRBJ2-7 NA NA TRBV14 CASSQDDPGTYEQYF TGTGCCAGCAGCCAAGATGACCCGGGAACCTACGAGCAGTACTTC
TRBJ2-1 NA NA TRBV29-1 CSVDRGHEQFF TGCAGCGTTGACAGGGGCCATGAGCAGTTCTTC
TRBJ2-7 NA TRBD2 TRBV30 CAWARSGTSYEQYF TGTGCCTGGGCCCGGAGCGGGACCTCCTACGAGCAGTACTTC
TRBJ1-2 NA NA TRBV7-9 CASSFEGAWGYTF TGTGCCAGCAGCTTCGAAGGGGCCTGGGGCTACACCTTC
TRBJ1-1 NA NA TRBV7-3 CASSLNSDTEAFF TGTGCCAGCAGCCTAAACAGTGACACTGAAGCTTTCTTT
TRBJ1-2 few NA TRBV5-4 CASSSPGVGSSYGYTF TGTGCCAGCAGTTCTCCGGGGGTGGGATCCTCCTATGGCTACACCTTC
TRBJ2-1 NA NA TRBV6-2/TRBV6-3 CASSYSRDPYNEQFF TGTGCCAGCAGTTACTCGCGGGATCCCTACAATGAGCAGTTCTTC
TRBJ2-7 NA NA TRBV12-5 CASGLARLPSSTYEQYF TGTGCTAGTGGCCTTGCTCGACTACCCTCATCTACCTACGAGCAGTACTTC
TRBJ1-3 once TRBD1 TRBV12-3/TRBV12-4 CASKTGSGNTIYF TGTGCCAGCAAGACAGGGTCTGGAAACACCATATATTTT
TRBJ2-3 NA NA TRBV3-1/TRBV3-2 CASSQAYWDTQYF TGTGCCAGCAGCCAAGCCTACTGGGATACGCAGTATTTT
TRBJ2-5 NA TRBD2 TRBV19 CASSPGGLAGRKTQYF TGTGCCAGTAGTCCTGGGGGACTAGCGGGGCGAAAGACCCAGTACTTC
TRBJ2-5 NA TRBD2 TRBV7-3 CASSRSGGGETQYF TGTGCCAGCAGTCGCAGCGGGGGAGGAGAGACCCAGTACTTC
TRBJ1-5 NA NA TRBV29-1 CSVTLRAGQPQHF TGCAGCGTCACTTTGAGAGCAGGTCAGCCCCAGCATTTT
TRBJ2-3 NA TRBD2 TRBV6-6 CASRSGVAGDDTQYF TGTGCCAGCAGGAGCGGGGTAGCGGGGGACGATACGCAGTATTTT
TRBJ1-3 few NA TRBV7-3 CASSPGFGDTIYF TGTGCCAGCAGCCCTGGGTTCGGGGACACCATATATTTT
TRBJ1-6 NA NA TRBV27 CASSLRQGNSPLHF TGTGCCAGCAGTTTACGGCAGGGCAATTCACCCCTCCACTTT
TRBJ1-4 NA NA TRBV19 CASSTYRQSNEKLFF TGTGCCAGTAGTACGTACCGACAGAGTAATGAAAAACTGTTTTTT
TRBJ2-5 once TRBD2 TRBV5-1 CASSSVAGGGGETQYF TGCGCCAGCAGCTCCGTAGCGGGAGGCGGGGGAGAGACCCAGTACTTC
TRBJ1-2 NA NA TRBV3-1/TRBV3-2 CASSPGNYGYTF TGTGCCAGCAGCCCCGGGAACTATGGCTACACCTTC
TRBJ2-7 NA TRBD1 TRBV2 CASSSDRGHEQYF TGTGCCAGCTCTTCGGACAGGGGCCACGAGCAGTACTTC
TRBJ2-3 NA TRBD2 TRBV5-1 CASSLQGTAGGADTQYF TGCGCCAGCAGCTTGCAGGGTACAGCGGGGGGTGCAGATACGCAGTATTTT
TRBJ1-5 few NA TRBV28 CASSFRQSNQPQHF TGTGCCAGCAGTTTCAGACAGAGCAATCAGCCCCAGCATTTT
TRBJ2-4 few TRBD1 TRBV19 CASSIAWGTGVRTKNIQYF TGTGCCAGTAGTATCGCGTGGGGCACAGGGGTTAGGACCAAAAACATTCAGTACTTC
TRBJ1-1 NA TRBD1 TRBV20-1 CSASPGTGGTEAFF TGCAGTGCTAGTCCAGGGACAGGGGGCACTGAAGCTTTCTTT
TRBJ1-1 NA NA TRBV12-3/TRBV12-4 CASSLGSEAFF TGTGCCAGCAGTTTGGGCAGTGAAGCTTTCTTT